This T cell receptor beta chain was recovered during a study of shared clonotypes between healthy human individuals. As handled by the study authors: ImmunoSEQ yielded junction-only sequences lacking quality scores, so filtering differed. Profiling relied on immunoSEQ multiplex PCR, and the TCRdb table lists in-frame clones only, not all of them. V and J calls and clone size are copied from that table; D and trimming were computed from the DNA. This table has roughly 2 million clones, about 95% appearing once. The CDR3 sequence is 17 residues long. Germline trimming cut 1 base from V and 4 bases from J; bases unmatched to any gene: 10. Per the germline V gene, CDR1 is MNHEY and CDR2 is SMNVEV (reference sequence). Positive CCR7 selection of CD45RO-negative cells yielded the naive CD8 cells, and terminally differentiated effector memory CD45RA+ cells were excluded.

The TCR comes from a man in his late teens or twenties in good health. Material: naive CD8+ T cells sorted from blood. The chain couples TRBV27 to TRBJ2-3; 8 bases match TRBD1. CDR3 amino acids: CASSLWGLTGDSDTQYF. DNA for the CDR3: TGTGCCAGCAGTTTATGGGGGTTGACAGGGGACTCAGATACGCAGTATTTT.